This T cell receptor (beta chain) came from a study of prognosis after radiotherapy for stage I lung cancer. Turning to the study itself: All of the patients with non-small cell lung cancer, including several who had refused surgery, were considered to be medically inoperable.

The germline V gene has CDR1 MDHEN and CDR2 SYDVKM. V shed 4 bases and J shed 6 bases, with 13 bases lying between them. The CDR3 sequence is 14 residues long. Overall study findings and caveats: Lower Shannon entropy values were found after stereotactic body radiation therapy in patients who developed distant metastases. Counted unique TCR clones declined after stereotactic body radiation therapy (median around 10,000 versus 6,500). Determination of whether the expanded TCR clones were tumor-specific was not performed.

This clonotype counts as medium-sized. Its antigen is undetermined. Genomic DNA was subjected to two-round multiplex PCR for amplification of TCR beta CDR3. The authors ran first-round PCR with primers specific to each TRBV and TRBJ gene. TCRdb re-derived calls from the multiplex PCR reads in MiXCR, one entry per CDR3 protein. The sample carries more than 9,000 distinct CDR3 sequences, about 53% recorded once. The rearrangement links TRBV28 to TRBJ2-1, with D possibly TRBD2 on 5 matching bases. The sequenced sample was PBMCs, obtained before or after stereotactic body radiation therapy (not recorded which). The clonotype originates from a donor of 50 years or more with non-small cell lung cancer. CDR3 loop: CASSSPRRRNEQFF. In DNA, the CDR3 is TGTGCCAGCAGTTCCCCGAGGAGGCGCAATGAGCAGTTCTTC.